The clone carrying this T cell receptor (beta chain) was counted a single time. The CDR3 length is 15 residues. Unmatched junction bases numbered 10, after V lost 6 bases and J lost 10 bases. Germline lookup yields CDR1 SGDLS and CDR2 YYNGEE. The data were taken from a study of blood T cell repertoires in COVID-19. On the study more broadly: Samples representing acute and convalescent COVID-19 were sourced from the United States, Italy and Spain. T cells, B-cell-depleted T cells, or PBMCs supplied cDNA or gDNA.

In the original analysis: Estimated nucleated cell counts came from reference gene primer amplification. The protocol was immunoSEQ multiplex PCR, while the TCRdb copy is restricted to in-frame clones and leaves out a portion. The DNA gave D and trimming, while V, J and clone size come from that table. The data show about 350,000 clones, roughly nine tenths seen once. The sequence was obtained from a woman aged 55-70 years with COVID-19, enrolled during active disease. The sequencing sample was made of peripheral blood. The chain recombines TRBV9 with TRBJ2-1, with 13 bases identical to TRBD2. DNA of the CDR3: TGTGCCAGCACCTTAACTAGCGGGGGGGCTCGGGAGCAGTTCTTC. This codes for CASTLTSGGAREQFF. Full variable domain (outside the CDR3, taken from reference TRBV9 and TRBJ2-1): DSGVTQTPKHLITATGQRVTLRCSPRSGDLSVYWYQQSLDQGLQFLIQYYNGEERAKGNILERFSAQQFPDLHSELNLSSLELGDSALYFCASTLTSGGAREQFFGPGTRLTVL.